This T cell receptor (beta chain) was sequenced for a study of blood T cell repertoires in COVID-19. Turning to the study itself: COVID-19 samples from acute and convalescent phases originated in the United States, Italy and Spain. PBMCs, B-cell-depleted T cells, or T cells provided the cDNA or gDNA that made up the material.

V was trimmed by 0 bases and J by 0 bases, leaving 10 bases between them. This CDR3 is built from 16 residues. The germline CDR1 and CDR2 sequences are SGHRS and YFSETQ. In the original workflow: Amplifying reference gene primers gave estimates of nucleated cell counts. Profiled with immunoSEQ multiplex PCR; TCRdb holds only in-frame clones, not every one. V and J calls and clone size are those listed in that table; D and trimming were worked out from the DNA. The sample records around 60,000 clones, 88% being singletons. Sequenced material: peripheral blood. This chain joins TRBV5-1 and TRBJ1-3; D is possibly TRBD1 (6 bases). The clonotype comes from a man aged 50 to 59 with active COVID-19. The chain's CDR3 is CASSLGDTTSGNTIYF. The CDR3 region has the DNA TGCGCCAGCAGCTTGGGGGACACCACCTCTGGAAACACCATATATTTT.